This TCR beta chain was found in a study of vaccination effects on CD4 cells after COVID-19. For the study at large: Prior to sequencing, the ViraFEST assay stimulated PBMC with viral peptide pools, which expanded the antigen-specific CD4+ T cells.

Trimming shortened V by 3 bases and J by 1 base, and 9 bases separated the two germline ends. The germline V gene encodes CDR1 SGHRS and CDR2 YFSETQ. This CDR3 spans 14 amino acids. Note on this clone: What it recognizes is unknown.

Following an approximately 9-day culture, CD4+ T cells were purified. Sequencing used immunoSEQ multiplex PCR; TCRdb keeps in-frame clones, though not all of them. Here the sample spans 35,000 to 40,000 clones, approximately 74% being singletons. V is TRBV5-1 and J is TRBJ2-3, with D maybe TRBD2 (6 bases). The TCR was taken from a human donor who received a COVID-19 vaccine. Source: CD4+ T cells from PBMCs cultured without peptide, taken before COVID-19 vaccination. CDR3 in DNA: TGCGCCAGCAGCTCGGGACTCCGCACAGATACGCAGTATTTT. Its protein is CASSSGLRTDTQYF.